This T cell receptor (beta chain) was captured by sequencing in a study of pediatric ulcerative colitis (dated by TCRdb to about 2019). For context, the study as a whole: Among the ulcerative colitis patients, about seven had pancolitis and two had left-sided colitis, and histology in every patient was consistent with ulcerative colitis. From nine newly diagnosed, treatment-naive pediatric ulcerative colitis patients and a handful of non-IBD control children, paired blood and rectal samples were collected. The Pediatric Ulcerative Colitis Activity Index classified a couple of patients as having mild disease, four as having moderate disease and three as having acute severe colitis.

Trimming takes 2 bases from V and 3 bases from J, and the germline ends sit 11 bases apart. From its cysteine to its phenylalanine, the CDR3 spans 14 amino acids. The kept DNA is CDR3 alone, 42 bases in frame from the first base. CDR1 and CDR2 are drawn from the germline V gene: MNHNS, SASEGT. Before the diagnostic colonoscopy, none of the ulcerative colitis patients had been given any immunosuppressive medication. A blood sample was drawn at the time of the colonoscopy. The Wizard kit (Promega) was used to extract genomic DNA from both blood and intestinal samples. Study-level results and caveats: Autologous blood-rectal clonal overlap was significantly higher in ulcerative colitis patients than in controls, suggesting increased T cell trafficking to inflamed tissue. Features of the rectal repertoire distinguished controls, mild-moderate colitis patients and acute severe colitis patients, and in acute severe colitis rectal diversity was lower because of clonal expansions. For technical reasons, blood samples from a couple of patients gave substantially fewer templates, and these samples were excluded from the blood-rectal overlap analysis. Because repertoires came from total lymphocyte DNA, patterns in rare subsets such as regulatory T cells may not be reflected. A couple of rectal CDR3 clonotypes were detected in all ulcerative colitis patients and were not detected in any of the controls. With only four individuals, the healthy control group was small.

Comments on this clone: Its antigen remains undetermined. No much larger clone exists at a distance of one base, and base qualities are not known.

Rearranged CDR3 beta regions were amplified from genomic DNA with multiplex V and J primers using the immunoSEQ TRB Survey service. Survey-level sequencing depth of up to 500,000 reads per sample was used to keep depth equal across samples. The libraries were purified and pooled, then sequenced using Illumina technology. Concerning the study's data processing: immunoSEQ online tools were used for productive clonality, sample overlap, pairwise scatters, CDR3 beta length, V/D/J gene usage and productiveness. Alongside Shannon and Simpson indices, calculated diversity was computed as the number of unique rearrangements divided by total templates, multiplied by 100. Principal component analysis was performed on Z-score normalized data with the R prcomp function and the ggbiplot package. Morisita's index was used to quantify blood-rectal clonal overlap within each subject. TCRdb retrieved this table from immuneACCESS and kept in-frame rearrangements only. Not all clones are present; in checked studies, unresolved V genes account for under half, and no reason is known for the remainder. That table furnishes V, J and clone size, whereas the DNA furnished D and trimming. This sample has more than 12,000 clones in its table, and just under 90% of those were observed once. The ten largest account for more than 0.85% of the sample.

This TCR was recovered from a boy aged 5 to 17 with moderate ulcerative colitis. Sequencing was done on a sample of blood. The chain is assembled from TRBV6-1 and TRBJ2-7; no D gene can be assigned with confidence. The CDR3 amino acid sequence is: CASSERALDYEQYF. In nucleotide form, the sequence is TGTGCCAGCAGTGAACGGGCACTCGACTACGAGCAGTACTTC.